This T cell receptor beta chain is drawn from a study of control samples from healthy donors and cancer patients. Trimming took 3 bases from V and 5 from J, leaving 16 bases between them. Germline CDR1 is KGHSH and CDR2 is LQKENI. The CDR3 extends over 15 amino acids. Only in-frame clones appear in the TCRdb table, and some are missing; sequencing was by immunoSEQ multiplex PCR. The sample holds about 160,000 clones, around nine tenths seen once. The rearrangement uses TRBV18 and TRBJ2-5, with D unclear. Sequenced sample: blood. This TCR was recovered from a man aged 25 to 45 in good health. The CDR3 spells CASSPTSGVAETQYF. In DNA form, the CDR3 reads TGTGCCAGCTCACCGACGTCTGGGGTCGCGGAGACCCAGTACTTC. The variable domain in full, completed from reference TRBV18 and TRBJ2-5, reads NAGVMQNPRHLVRRRGQEARLRCSPMKGHSHVYWYRQLPEEGLKFMVYLQKENIIDESGMPKERFSAEFPKEGPSILRIQQVVRGDSAAYFCASSPTSGVAETQYFGPGTRLLVL.